What follows are 5 T cell receptor beta chains derived from one specimen sequenced in a study of post-analysis software for immune sequencing data. Study-level points and caveats: Four to six TRBV segments appeared more often in patients than in controls, and TRBV5-6, TRBV5-1 and TRBV20-1 were among these.

These receptors' antigens are unknown. cDNA libraries for TCR beta contained unique molecular identifiers. TCRdb passed the PCR reads through MiXCR, listing each CDR3 protein once. The table records a few hundred thousand distinct CDR3 sequences, around 37% of them present only once. Sample: blood. The receptors shown here come from a girl aged 5 to 17 with multiple sclerosis.

In regard to this clonotype: The germline gene is not matched at one end of the junction; a read error may be the cause. This chain links TRBV12-3 or TRBV12-4 with TRBJ1-4; 9 positions match TRBD1. CDR3 length: 14 amino acids. This chain's CDR3 is CASSSTGGDEKPFF. CDR3 DNA: TGTGCCAGCAGTTCGACAGGGGGGGATGAAAAACCGTTTTTT.

This chain joins TRBV7-2 and TRBJ1-2; TRBD1 might be the D (6 bases). Deletions cut 10 bases from V and 4 bases from J, with 16 bases between. CDR1 is SGHTA and CDR2 is FQGNSA in the germline V gene. The CDR3 runs 13 residues. As DNA, the CDR3 is TGTGCCATCCAGGGGACTAATGGCTATGGCTACACCTTC. Translated, it gives CAIQGTNGYGYTF.

This clonotype occurred a few times. The rearrangement joins TRBV5-5 to TRBJ2-5; D might be TRBD1 (5 bases). This CDR3 has 15 residues. CDR1 is SGHKS, CDR2 YYEKEE, per germline (reference sequence). The germline V and J ends were trimmed by 0 bases and 2 bases, with 11 bases remaining between them. Here the CDR3 DNA reads TGTGCCAGCAGCTTGGGCACTCCAGGGCAAGAGACCCAGTACTTC. Protein: CASSLGTPGQETQYF. The whole variable domain, filled in from reference TRBV5-5 and TRBJ2-5, reads DAGVTQSPTHLIKTRGQQVTLRCSPISGHKSVSWYQQVLGQGPQFIFQYYEKEERGRGNFPDRFSARQFPNYSSELNVNALLLGDSALYLCASSLGTPGQETQYFGPGTRLLVL.

V and J are TRBV12-3 or TRBV12-4 and TRBJ2-5; maybe TRBD2 (7 bases). This CDR3 is 14 amino acids long. Trimming took off 5 bases at V and 5 bases at J, with 15 bases between the two ends. CDR3 sequence (DNA): TGTGCCAGCAGTGGGGGATGGGGGGGCGAGACCCAGTACTTC. Protein: CASSGGWGGETQYF.

The rearrangement links TRBV7-6 to TRBJ1-4, with a tentative D call TRBD1 (5 bases). V lost 0 bases and J lost 5, with 13 bases in between. This CDR3 has 16 amino acids. The germline V gene encodes CDR1 SGHVS and CDR2 FNYEAQ. The CDR3 region is CASSLAGVETNEKLFF. Written as DNA, the CDR3 is TGTGCCAGCAGCTTAGCGGGGGTGGAAACAAATGAAAAACTGTTTTTT.